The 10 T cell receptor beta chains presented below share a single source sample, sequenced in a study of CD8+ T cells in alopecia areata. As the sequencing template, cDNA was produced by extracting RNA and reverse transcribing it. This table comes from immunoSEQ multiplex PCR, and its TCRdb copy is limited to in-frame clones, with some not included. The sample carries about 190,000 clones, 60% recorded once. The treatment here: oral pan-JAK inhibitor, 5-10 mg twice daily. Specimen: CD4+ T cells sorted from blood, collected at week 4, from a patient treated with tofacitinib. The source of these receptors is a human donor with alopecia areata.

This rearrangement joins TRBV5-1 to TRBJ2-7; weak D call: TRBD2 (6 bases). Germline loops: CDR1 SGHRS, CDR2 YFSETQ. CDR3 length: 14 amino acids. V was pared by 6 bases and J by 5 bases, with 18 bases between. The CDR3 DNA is TGCGCCAGCACCCGGGACTTCCAAGGCCACGAGCAGTACTTC. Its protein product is CASTRDFQGHEQYF.

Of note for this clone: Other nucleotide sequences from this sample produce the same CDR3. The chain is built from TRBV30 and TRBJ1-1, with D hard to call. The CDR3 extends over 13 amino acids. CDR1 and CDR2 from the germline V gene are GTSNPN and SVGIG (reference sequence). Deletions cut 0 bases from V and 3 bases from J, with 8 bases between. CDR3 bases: TGTGCCTGGAGTGTAAGAACGGACACTGAAGCTTTCTTT. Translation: CAWSVRTDTEAFF.

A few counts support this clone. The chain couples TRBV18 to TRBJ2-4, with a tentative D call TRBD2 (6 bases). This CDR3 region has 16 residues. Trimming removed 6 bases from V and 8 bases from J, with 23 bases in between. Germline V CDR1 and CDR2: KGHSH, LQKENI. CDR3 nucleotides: TGTGCCAGCTCGCAGGGACTGCCAGGTGCTGTGGACATTCAGTACTTC. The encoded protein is CASSQGLPGAVDIQYF.

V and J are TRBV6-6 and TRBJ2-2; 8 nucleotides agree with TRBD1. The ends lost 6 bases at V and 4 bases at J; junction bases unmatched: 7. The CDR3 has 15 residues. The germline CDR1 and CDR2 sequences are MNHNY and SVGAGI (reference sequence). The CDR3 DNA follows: TGTGCCAGCAGCCCCAACGACAGGGGCACCGGGGAGCTGTTTTTT. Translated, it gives CASSPNDRGTGELFF.

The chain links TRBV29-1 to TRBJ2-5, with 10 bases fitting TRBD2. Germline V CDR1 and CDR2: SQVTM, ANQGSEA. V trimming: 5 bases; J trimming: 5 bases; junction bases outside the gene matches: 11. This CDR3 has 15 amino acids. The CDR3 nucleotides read TGCAGCGTTCAAAGCGGGAGGGCCGCGGGGGAGACCCAGTACTTC. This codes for CSVQSGRAAGETQYF.

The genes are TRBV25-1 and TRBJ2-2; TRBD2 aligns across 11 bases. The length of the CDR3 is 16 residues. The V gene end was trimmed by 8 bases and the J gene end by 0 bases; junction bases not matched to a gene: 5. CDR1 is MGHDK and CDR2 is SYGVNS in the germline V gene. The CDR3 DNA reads TGTGCCAGCTCACGTAGCGGGAGGGCGAACACCGGGGAGCTGTTTTTT. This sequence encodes CASSRSGRANTGELFF.

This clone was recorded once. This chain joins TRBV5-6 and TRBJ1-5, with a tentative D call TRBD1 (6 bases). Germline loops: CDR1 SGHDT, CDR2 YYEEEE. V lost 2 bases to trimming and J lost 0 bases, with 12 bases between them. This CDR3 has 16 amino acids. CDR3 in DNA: TGTGCCAGCAGCTTCCAGGGGCCTTATAGCAATCAGCCCCAGCATTTT. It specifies CASSFQGPYSNQPQHF.

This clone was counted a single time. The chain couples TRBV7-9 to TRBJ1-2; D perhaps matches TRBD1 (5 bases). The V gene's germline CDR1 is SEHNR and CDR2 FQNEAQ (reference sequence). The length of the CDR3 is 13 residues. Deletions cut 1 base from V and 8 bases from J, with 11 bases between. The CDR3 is CASSLGEGTGYTF. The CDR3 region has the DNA TGTGCCAGCAGCTTAGGTGAAGGGACGGGCTACACCTTC.

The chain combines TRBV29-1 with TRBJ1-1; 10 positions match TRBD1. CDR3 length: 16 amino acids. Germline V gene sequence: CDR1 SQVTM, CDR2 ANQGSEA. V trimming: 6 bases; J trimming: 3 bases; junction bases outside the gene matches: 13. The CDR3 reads CSVPTGQGFPYTEAFF. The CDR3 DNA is TGCAGCGTCCCAACGGGACAGGGGTTCCCGTACACTGAAGCTTTCTTT.

As DNA, the CDR3 is TGTGCCAGCAGTAAACACAGGGGGCCTGGGGCCAACGTCCTGACTTTC. Translating it yields CASSKHRGPGANVLTF. The chain combines TRBV2 with TRBJ2-6; 9 bases are shared with TRBD1. This CDR3 spans 16 amino acids. The germline V gene encodes CDR1 SNHLY and CDR2 FYNNEI. Trimming removed 5 bases from V and 2 bases from J; junction bases left unmatched: 4.